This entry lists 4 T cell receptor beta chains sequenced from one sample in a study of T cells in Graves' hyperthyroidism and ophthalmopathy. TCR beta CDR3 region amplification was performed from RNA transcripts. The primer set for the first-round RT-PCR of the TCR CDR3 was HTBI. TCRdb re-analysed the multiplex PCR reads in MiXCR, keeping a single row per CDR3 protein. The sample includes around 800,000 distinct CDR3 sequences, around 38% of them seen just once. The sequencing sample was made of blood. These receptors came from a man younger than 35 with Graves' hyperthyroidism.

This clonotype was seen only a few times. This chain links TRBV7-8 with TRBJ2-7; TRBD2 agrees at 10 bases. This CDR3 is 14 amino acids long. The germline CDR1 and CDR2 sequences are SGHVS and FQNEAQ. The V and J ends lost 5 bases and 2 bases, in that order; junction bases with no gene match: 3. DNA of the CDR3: TGTGCCAGCAGCGCTAGCGGGAGACCCTACGAGCAGTACTTC. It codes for CASSASGRPYEQYF. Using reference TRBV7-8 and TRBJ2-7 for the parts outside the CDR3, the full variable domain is GAGVSQSPRYKVAKRGQDVALRCDPISGHVSLFWYQQALGQGPEFLTYFQNEAQLDKSGLPSDRFFAERPEGSVSTLKIQRTQQEDSAVYLCASSASGRPYEQYFGPGTRLTVT.

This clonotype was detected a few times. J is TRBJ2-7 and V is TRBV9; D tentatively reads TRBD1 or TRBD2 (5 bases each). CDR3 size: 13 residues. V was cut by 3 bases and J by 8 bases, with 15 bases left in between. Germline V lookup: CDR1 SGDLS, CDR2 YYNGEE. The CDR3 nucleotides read TGTGCCAGCAGCGCCGTCGGGGACGACAAGCAGTACTTC. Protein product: CASSAVGDDKQYF.

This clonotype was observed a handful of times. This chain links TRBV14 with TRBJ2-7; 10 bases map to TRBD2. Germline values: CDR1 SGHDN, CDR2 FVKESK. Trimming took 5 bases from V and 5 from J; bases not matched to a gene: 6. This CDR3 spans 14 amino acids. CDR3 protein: CASSYGTSEDEQYF. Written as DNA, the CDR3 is TGTGCCAGCAGCTACGGGACTAGCGAGGACGAGCAGTACTTC.

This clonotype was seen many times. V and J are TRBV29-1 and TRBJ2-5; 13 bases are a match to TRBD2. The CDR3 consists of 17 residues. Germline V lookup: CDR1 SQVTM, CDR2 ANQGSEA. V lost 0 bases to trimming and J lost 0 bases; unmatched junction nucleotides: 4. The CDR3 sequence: CSVEDPLAGGDQETQYF. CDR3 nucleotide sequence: TGCAGCGTTGAAGATCCACTAGCGGGAGGGGACCAAGAGACCCAGTACTTC. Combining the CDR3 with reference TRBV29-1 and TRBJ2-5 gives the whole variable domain SAVISQKPSRDICQRGTSLTIQCQVDSQVTMMFWYRQQPGQSLTLIATANQGSEATYESGFVIDKFPISRPNLTFSTLTVSNMSPEDSSIYLCSVEDPLAGGDQETQYFGPGTRLLVL.